This passage covers 29 T cell receptor beta chains from one sample sequenced in a study of blood T cell repertoires in COVID-19. Generated by immunoSEQ multiplex PCR, the TCRdb table keeps only in-frame clones and is missing some. Of about 210,000 clones detected, about 80% appear once; the ten largest clones hold approximately 6.9%. Sample: peripheral blood. The receptors originated from a man between 60 and 70 years old with acute or convalescent COVID-19.

The chain has TRBV7-9 and TRBJ2-2; TRBD2 matches at 14 bases. Germline V lookup: CDR1 SEHNR, CDR2 FQNEAQ (reference sequence). The length of the CDR3 is 17 residues. With 8 bases clipped from V and 6 bases from J, the junction kept 11 bases outside the gene matches. The CDR3 is CASRGTSGGALAGELFF. The DNA for the CDR3 is TGTGCCAGCCGGGGGACTAGCGGGGGAGCCCTCGCCGGGGAGCTGTTTTTT.

This clone occurred once. V gene TRBV7-3 combines with J gene TRBJ2-7; a possible D gene is TRBD2 (7 bases). Trimming shortened V by 5 bases and J by 5 bases, and 13 bases separated the two germline ends. CDR1 and CDR2 from the germline V gene are SGHTA and FQGTGA. CDR3 length: 13 amino acids. The CDR3 sequence: CASSESGGHEQYF. CDR3 bases: TGTGCCAGCAGCGAGTCGGGGGGCCACGAGCAGTACTTC.

This chain uses TRBV28 with TRBJ2-7; 11 bases are shared with TRBD2. Germline-derived CDR1 and CDR2 are MDHEN and SYDVKM. V shed 8 bases and J 4 bases; nucleotides not matched to a gene: 10. CDR3 length: 15 amino acids. CDR3 DNA: TGTGCCAGCGGAGGGGGACTAGCGGAAATTTACGAGCAGTACTTC. Amino acid sequence: CASGGGLAEIYEQYF.

V gene TRBV7-9 combines with J gene TRBJ2-3, with 8 bases identical to TRBD2. With 6 bases clipped from V and 2 bases from J, the junction kept 7 bases outside the gene matches. The CDR3 length is 15 residues. Germline V lookup: CDR1 SEHNR, CDR2 FQNEAQ (reference sequence). The CDR3 reads CASSAASGYTDTQYF. DNA for the CDR3: TGTGCCAGCAGTGCGGCTAGCGGGTACACAGATACGCAGTATTTT.

V usage is TRBV7-2 and J usage is TRBJ1-5; maybe TRBD1 (5 bases). Between the trimmed V and J ends, which lost 4 bases and 5 bases, there was a span of 9 bases. The length of the CDR3 is 13 residues. Germline V gene data show CDR1 as SGHTA and CDR2 as FQGNSA. CDR3 sequence (DNA): TGTGCCAGCAGCTGGGGGGGGGATCAGCCCCAGCATTTT. Translated: CASSWGGDQPQHF.

The V call is TRBV4-2, the J call TRBJ1-2; weak D call: TRBD1 (6 bases). CDR3 length: 15 amino acids. Trimming cost V 2 bases and J 2 bases, with 12 bases left between them. Germline lookup yields CDR1 LGHNA and CDR2 YNFKEQ. The CDR3 region is CASSQSAGENYGYTF. In nucleotides, the CDR3 is TGTGCCAGCAGCCAAAGTGCAGGGGAGAACTATGGCTACACCTTC.

V usage is TRBV6-6 and J usage is TRBJ1-6, with D hard to call. Trimming left V 2 bases short and J 8 bases short, with 10 bases between. This CDR3 is 14 amino acids long. Germline CDR1 and CDR2: MNHNY and SVGAGI (reference sequence). The CDR3 spells CASSYEVQHSPLHF. As DNA, the CDR3 is TGTGCCAGCAGTTACGAGGTGCAGCATTCACCCCTCCACTTT.

As concerns this clone: Other DNA variants within this sample encode the same CDR3. This chain links TRBV12-3 or TRBV12-4 with TRBJ2-1; D uncertain. The ends were cut back, 6 bases at V and 7 bases at J, with 10 bases in the middle. The CDR3 is 12 amino acids. The chain's CDR3 is CASSSTRNEQFF. The DNA for the CDR3 is TGTGCCAGCAGCTCAACGAGGAATGAGCAGTTCTTC.

This clone showed up just a few times. Other DNA variants within this sample encode the same CDR3. The rearrangement uses TRBV12-3 or TRBV12-4 and TRBJ2-7; maybe TRBD2 (6 bases). This CDR3 has 13 amino acids. V dropped 5 bases and J dropped 1 base, with 9 bases sitting between them. The CDR3 bases are TGTGCCAGCAGTCCTAGCGTTTCCTACGAGCAGTACTTC. Translating it yields CASSPSVSYEQYF.

This clone was observed a single time. The chain couples TRBV7-3 to TRBJ1-1; a weak D match, TRBD1 (6 bases). Germline V CDR1 and CDR2: SGHTA, FQGTGA. The CDR3 extends over 15 amino acids. Trimming removed 1 base from V and 6 bases from J, with 15 bases in between. The CDR3: CASSLNTGPYAEAFF. The CDR3 bases are TGTGCCAGCAGCTTAAATACAGGGCCGTACGCTGAAGCTTTCTTT.

This clone was seen only once. The J gene is TRBJ1-1, the V gene TRBV6-5, with TRBD1 matching over 9 bases. The germline V gene has CDR1 MNHEY and CDR2 SVGAGI. The CDR3 sequence is 16 residues long. J lost 4 bases, V lost 0 bases, and 6 bases had no gene match. The CDR3 DNA reads as TGTGCCAGCAGTTACTCGGGGACAGGGTTGGTCACTGAAGCTTTCTTT. Encoded protein: CASSYSGTGLVTEAFF.

V and J are TRBV7-9 and TRBJ2-7; a possible D gene is TRBD1 (6 bases). The CDR3 is 16 amino acids. Between the trimmed V and J ends, which lost 0 bases and 2 bases, there was a span of 14 bases. Germline V lookup: CDR1 SEHNR, CDR2 FQNEAQ (reference sequence). CDR3 loop: CASSLAGAQPAYEQYF. The CDR3, as DNA: TGTGCCAGCAGCTTAGCGGGGGCTCAGCCAGCCTACGAGCAGTACTTC.

This clone showed up just once. A read error may produce the germline difference seen at one junction end. The chain uses TRBV7-7 and TRBJ1-5; D is uncertain. The CDR3 is made up of 15 amino acids. CDR1 is SSHAT, CDR2 FNYEAQ, per germline (reference sequence). In nucleotides, the CDR3 is TGTGCTAGCAGCTTAAGTAACGGGGGCAATCAGCCCCAGCATTTT. It translates to CASSLSNGGNQPQHF.

The rearrangement uses TRBV15 and TRBJ2-3; D is perhaps TRBD2 (5 bases). The V end lost 2 bases, the J end lost 3 bases, and 9 bases lay between the germline ends. Germline-derived CDR1 and CDR2 are LNHNV and YYDKDF (reference sequence). CDR3 size: 14 residues. The CDR3 region has the DNA TGTGCCACCAGCAGAAATAGCGTTACAGATACGCAGTATTTT. Translated: CATSRNSVTDTQYF.

The chain has TRBV2 and TRBJ2-3, with 7 bases that match TRBD2. Trimming at V came to 11 bases and at J to 0 bases, leaving 11 bases not matched to a gene. CDR1 is SNHLY, CDR2 FYNNEI, per germline. The CDR3 extends over 15 amino acids. The CDR3 sequence is CALTPSGTSTDTQYF. CDR3 nucleotides: TGTGCCCTCACCCCAAGCGGGACTAGCACAGATACGCAGTATTTT.

CDR3 DNA: TGTGCCACCGTAAGGCCGGGGGGGGGCACTGAAGCTTTCTTT. It encodes CATVRPGGGTEAFF. V is TRBV6-6 and J is TRBJ1-1; tentative D call: TRBD1 (5 bases). The CDR3 covers 14 residues. V was cut by 10 bases and J by 4 bases, with 19 bases left in between. CDR1 is MNHNY and CDR2 is SVGAGI in the germline V gene (reference sequence).

V usage is TRBV9 and J usage is TRBJ1-6; D possibly corresponds to TRBD1 (5 bases). From germline, CDR1 is SGDLS and CDR2 YYNGEE. Trimming pared 0 bases from V and 7 bases from J, leaving 17 bases between. The CDR3 length is 17 residues. CDR3 in DNA: TGTGCCAGCAGCGTAGAAGGATCGTGGGCAGGGAATTCACCCCTCCACTTT. It is translated as CASSVEGSWAGNSPLHF.

The V and J genes are TRBV11-2 and TRBJ1-3, with a weak D call TRBD1 (5 bases). From germline, CDR1 is SGHAT and CDR2 FQNNGV. V gave up 2 bases and J gave up 0 bases, with 8 bases separating them. The CDR3 totals 15 residues. The CDR3 loop is CASSLSRVSGNTIYF. DNA of the CDR3: TGTGCCAGCAGCTTAAGCAGGGTCTCTGGAAACACCATATATTTT.

This clone was picked up a small number of times. CDR3 sequence: CATSRVTGDGYTF. CDR3 nucleotides: TGTGCCACCAGCAGAGTCACAGGGGATGGCTACACCTTC. The chain carries TRBV15 and TRBJ1-2, with 7 bases lining up with TRBD1. The CDR3 is made up of 13 amino acids. V was pared by 1 base and J by 6 bases, with 2 bases of the junction left unmatched. Per the germline V gene, CDR1 is LNHNV and CDR2 is YYDKDF (reference sequence). Filled out from reference TRBV15 and TRBJ1-2, the complete variable domain reads DAMVIQNPRYQVTQFGKPVTLSCSQTLNHNVMYWYQQKSSQAPKLLFHYYDKDFNNEADTPDNFQSRRPNTSFCFLDIRSPGLGDTAMYLCATSRVTGDGYTFGSGTRLTVV.

The CDR3 sequence is CASSLSAGDNEQFF. The CDR3 DNA reads TGTGCCAGCAGCTTAAGCGCAGGGGACAATGAGCAGTTCTTC. The chain couples TRBV7-9 to TRBJ2-1, with D possibly matching TRBD1 (6 bases). The CDR3 covers 14 residues. Trimming stripped 2 bases from V and 5 bases from J, with 10 bases between. In germline, CDR1 is SEHNR, CDR2 FQNEAQ (reference sequence).

The V and J genes are TRBV10-3 and TRBJ1-1, with 7 bases identical to TRBD1. The junction had 9 bases not matched to a gene; V was cut back by 11 bases and J by 3 bases. CDR3 length: 13 amino acids. Germline CDR1 reads ENHRY; CDR2 reads SYGVKD. CDR3 sequence (DNA): TGTGCCGCTACGGAGACAGGGTACACTGAAGCTTTCTTT. The encoded protein is CAATETGYTEAFF.

Here the CDR3 reads CASSFFDRANSPLHF. The CDR3 DNA reads TGCGCCAGCAGCTTCTTTGACAGGGCCAATTCACCCCTCCACTTT. The chain is built from TRBV5-1 and TRBJ1-6; 7 bases line up with TRBD1. The CDR3 is 15 residues long. V was clipped by 2 bases and J by 7 bases; unmatched bases: 6. Germline V CDR1 and CDR2: SGHRS, YFSETQ.

The chain employs TRBV6-4 and TRBJ2-3; 7 positions agree with TRBD1. The CDR3 has 15 amino acids. Germline V CDR1 and CDR2: MRHNA, SNTAGT. The V segment lost 4 bases and the J segment 2 bases; nucleotides outside the gene matches: 6. DNA for the CDR3: TGTGCCAGCAGTGCCCAGGGGGTCTCCACAGATACGCAGTATTTT. It encodes CASSAQGVSTDTQYF.

This chain uses TRBV7-9 with TRBJ2-2, with a tentative D call TRBD1 (6 bases). The ends were cut back, 5 bases at V and 5 bases at J, with 18 bases in the middle. The CDR3 spans 16 residues. Germline CDR1 reads SEHNR; CDR2 reads FQNEAQ (reference sequence). The CDR3 bases are TGTGCCAGCAGCAGGGCCACAGGGCATGAAACCGGGGAGCTGTTTTTT. Its translation is CASSRATGHETGELFF.

The chain links TRBV27 to TRBJ1-4; weak D call: TRBD1 (5 bases). V was cut by 5 bases and J by 0 bases, with 10 bases left in between. Germline V lookup: CDR1 MNHEY, CDR2 SMNVEV (reference sequence). This CDR3 has 15 residues. Written as DNA, the CDR3 is TGTGCCAGCAGTAGACAGTTAGCAACTAATGAAAAACTGTTTTTT. Residues: CASSRQLATNEKLFF.

This chain links TRBV6-5 with TRBJ2-1; TRBD2 might be the D (6 bases). CDR1 is MNHEY, CDR2 SVGAGI, per germline. CDR3 length: 11 residues. The V gene lost 4 bases and the J gene lost 15 bases, with 13 bases spanning the gap. The CDR3 is CASSLRGFSFF. The CDR3 DNA sequence: TGTGCCAGCAGTTTACGGGGGTTTTCGTTCTTC.

The CDR3 nucleotides are TGTGCCAGCAGCCAAGATCAACAGGAACGAAGGGGGGAGCTGTTTTTT. Translating gives CASSQDQQERRGELFF. This sequence joins TRBV4-2 and TRBJ2-2, with TRBD1 as a possible D gene (5 bases). This CDR3 has 16 amino acids. Germline CDR1 and CDR2: LGHNA and YNFKEQ. The V end was cut by 0 bases, the J end by 8 bases, with 16 bases between.

This chain uses TRBV10-3 with TRBJ1-4; the D gene is possibly TRBD1 (5 bases). V gave up 5 bases and J gave up 5 bases, with 12 bases separating them. Germline V lookup: CDR1 ENHRY, CDR2 SYGVKD. CDR3 length: 14 amino acids. The DNA of the CDR3 is TGTGCCATCAGTCGTTCGGGGGGGAATGAAAAACTGTTTTTT. It yields the protein CAISRSGGNEKLFF.

This chain links TRBV25-1 with TRBJ1-5, with TRBD1 identical over 9 bases. Germline CDR1 reads MGHDK; CDR2 reads SYGVNS. There are 15 residues in the CDR3. V gave up 3 bases and J gave up 4 bases; unmatched junction bases: 4. CDR3 residues: CASSDTGTGNQPQHF. The DNA of the CDR3 is TGTGCCAGCAGTGACACCGGGACAGGGAATCAGCCCCAGCATTTT.